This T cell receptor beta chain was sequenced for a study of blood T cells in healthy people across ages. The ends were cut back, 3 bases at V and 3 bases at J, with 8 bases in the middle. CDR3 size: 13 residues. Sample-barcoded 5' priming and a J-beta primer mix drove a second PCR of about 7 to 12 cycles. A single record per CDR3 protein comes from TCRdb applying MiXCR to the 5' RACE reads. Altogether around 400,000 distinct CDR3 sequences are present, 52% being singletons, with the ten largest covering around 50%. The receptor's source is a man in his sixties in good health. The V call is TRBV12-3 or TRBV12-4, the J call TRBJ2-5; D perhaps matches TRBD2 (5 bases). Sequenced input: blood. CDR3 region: CASSLIGEETQYF. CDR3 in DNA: TGTGCCAGCAGTTTGATCGGGGAAGAGACCCAGTACTTC.